This T cell receptor (beta chain) stems from a study of CD4+ T cells in melanoma. Study-wide results and limits: CD8+ T cell, macrophage and B cell function reportedly correlated with neoantigen-specific CD4+ T cells. Reportedly, melanoma neoantigen-specific CD4+ T cells showed varied differentiation states.

TCRdb keeps only in-frame clones here, not all; method: immunoSEQ multiplex PCR. The table lists about 20,000 clones, roughly 78% of them singletons. The germline V gene encodes CDR1 SGHDT and CDR2 YYEEEE. V lost 4 bases and J lost 6, with 13 bases in between. This CDR3 is built from 13 residues. For this clone: Its target is not known.

The chain is built from TRBV5-6 and TRBJ1-1; D gene unclear. This clonotype was obtained from a human donor with melanoma. The CDR3 here is CASSPGRKAEAFF. In nucleotides, the CDR3 is TGTGCCAGCAGCCCCGGACGCAAGGCTGAAGCTTTCTTT. Drawing the rest from reference TRBV5-6 and TRBJ1-1, the complete variable domain is DAGVTQSPTHLIKTRGQQVTLRCSPKSGHDTVSWYQQALGQGPQFIFQYYEEEERQRGNFPDRFSGHQFPNYSSELNVNALLLGDSALYLCASSPGRKAEAFFGQGTRLTVV.